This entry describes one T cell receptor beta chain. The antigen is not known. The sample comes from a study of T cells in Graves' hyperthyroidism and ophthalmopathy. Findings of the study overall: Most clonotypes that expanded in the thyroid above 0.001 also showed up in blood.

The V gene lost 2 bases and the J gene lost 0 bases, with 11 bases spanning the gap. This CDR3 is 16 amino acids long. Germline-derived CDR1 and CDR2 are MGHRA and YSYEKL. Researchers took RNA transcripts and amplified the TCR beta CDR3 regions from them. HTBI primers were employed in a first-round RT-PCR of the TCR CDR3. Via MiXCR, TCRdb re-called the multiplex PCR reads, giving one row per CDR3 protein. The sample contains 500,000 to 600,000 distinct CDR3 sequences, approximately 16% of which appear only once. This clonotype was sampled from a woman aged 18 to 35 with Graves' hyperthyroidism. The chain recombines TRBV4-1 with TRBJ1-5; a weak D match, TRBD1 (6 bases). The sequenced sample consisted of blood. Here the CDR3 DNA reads TGCGCCAGCAGCCAAAGACAGGTATTTAGCAATCAGCCCCAGCATTTT. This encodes CASSQRQVFSNQPQHF.